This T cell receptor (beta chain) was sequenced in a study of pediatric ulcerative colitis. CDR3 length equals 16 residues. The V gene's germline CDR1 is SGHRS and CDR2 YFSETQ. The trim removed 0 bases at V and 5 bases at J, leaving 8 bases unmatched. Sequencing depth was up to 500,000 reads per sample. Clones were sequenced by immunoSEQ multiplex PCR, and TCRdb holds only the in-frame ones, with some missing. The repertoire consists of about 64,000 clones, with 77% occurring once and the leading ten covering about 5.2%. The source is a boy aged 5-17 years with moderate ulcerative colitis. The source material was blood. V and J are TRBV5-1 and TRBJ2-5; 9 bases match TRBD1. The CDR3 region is CASSLVGTGFGETQYF. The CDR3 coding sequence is TGCGCCAGCAGCTTGGTTGGGACAGGGTTTGGGGAGACCCAGTACTTC.